This TCR beta chain was found in a study of T cell repertoires in cytomegalovirus infection. Turning to the study itself: Shared public TCR beta signatures pointed to both CMV infection and a matching HLA type. Study findings and constraints: HLA-C-restricted CMV clonotypes gave the most frequent clonotype in two of eight donors.

This clonotype was detected a few times. Its antigen is unidentified. V dropped 2 bases and J dropped 8; count of bases not matched to a gene: 5. Per germline, CDR1 SGHTA and CDR2 FQGNSA. The CDR3 covers 14 residues. TCRdb reprocessed the reads with MiXCR, giving one entry per CDR3 protein. The repertoire holds around 740,000 distinct CDR3 sequences, approximately 40% seen once, with roughly 2.9% in the top ten. The sequenced sample was PBMCs. The sequence derives from a human donor in good health (CMV status not recorded). Some clones in this sample may be carry-over from other donors' samples. The chain links TRBV7-2 to TRBJ2-1; TRBD2 matches 8 bases. As DNA, the CDR3 is TGTGCCAGCAGCTTAAAGCGGGAGAGGGATGAGCAGTTCTTC. Translation gives CASSLKRERDEQFF.